This T cell receptor beta chain was captured by sequencing in a study of early T cells in non-severe SARS-CoV-2 infection. Study-wide results and caveats: VDJdb matching favored anti-spike CD8 responses, missing private and CD4 specificities.

This CDR3 region has 13 residues. Germline V gene data show CDR1 as SNHLY and CDR2 as FYNNEI. J lost 8 bases, V lost 4 bases, and 4 bases had no gene match. This clonotype was counted ten times or more. What it binds is unknown. Via MiXCR, TCRdb re-called the 5' RACE reads, giving one row per CDR3 protein. Of about 64,000 distinct CDR3 sequences in the sample, roughly 5% were seen once. The chain couples TRBV2 to TRBJ1-2, with 10 nucleotides matching TRBD1. The origin of this receptor is an adult who was a healthcare worker with PCR-confirmed SARS-CoV-2 infection or an uninfected control (not recorded which). The sample taken for sequencing was whole blood. The CDR3 DNA follows: TGTGCCAGCAGTGTGGGGACAGGGGACGGCTACACCTTC. Translated, it gives CASSVGTGDGYTF.